A selection of T cell receptor beta chains follows, all from one sample in a study of OX40 agonist ivuxolimab in advanced cancers. Repertoires were generated with immunoSEQ multiplex PCR, while TCRdb's copy carries only in-frame clones and drops some. The profile covers 40,000 to 45,000 clones, with just over 85% appearing a single time and about a fifth taken by the ten largest. This sample comprised CD4+ or CD8+ T cells sorted from blood, obtained in a trial of the OX40 agonist ivuxolimab. These receptors all come from an adult with an advanced solid tumor such as melanoma, head and neck, liver or kidney cancer. The CDR3 runs from the conserved cysteine through the conserved F or W. A D gene is named only where the DNA matches it firmly. Size values are once, few and many counts, or a class for expanded clones, and some rows have none.

j_gene	d_gene	abundance	v_gene	CDR3aa	CDR3nt
TRBJ1-5	TRBD1	.	TRBV6-1	CASRGQGKNQPQHF	TGTGCCAGCAGGGGACAGGGCAAAAATCAGCCCCAGCATTTT
TRBJ1-2	.	.	TRBV18	CASSPRQSDYGYTF	TGTGCCAGCTCACCACGACAGTCGGACTATGGCTACACCTTC
TRBJ2-3	.	.	TRBV7-9	CASSISGADTQYF	TGTGCCAGCAGCATCTCCGGAGCGGATACGCAGTATTTT
TRBJ1-5	.	once	TRBV27	CASSLGLGGPQHF	TGTGCCAGCAGTTTAGGACTTGGTGGGCCCCAGCATTTT
TRBJ2-1	.	.	TRBV4-1	CASSQVTGVYEQFF	TGCGCCAGCAGCCAAGTAACTGGGGTCTATGAGCAGTTCTTC
TRBJ2-4	.	.	TRBV14	CASSQVGSSGVKNIQYF	TGTGCCAGCAGCCAAGTGGGTAGCTCGGGAGTAAAAAACATTCAGTACTTC
TRBJ2-2	TRBD1	.	TRBV7-9	CASSLAYTGDTGELFF	TGTGCCAGCAGCTTAGCTTATACAGGGGACACCGGGGAGCTGTTTTTT
TRBJ2-5	.	.	TRBV5-6	CASSLIREETQYF	TGTGCCAGCAGCTTGATTAGGGAAGAGACCCAGTACTTC
TRBJ1-1	.	once	TRBV14	CASSQDARGNTEAFF	TGTGCCAGCAGCCAAGACGCCCGAGGAAACACTGAAGCTTTCTTT
TRBJ2-1	TRBD2	once	TRBV19	CASSSLTSGGTYNEQFF	TGTGCCAGTAGTTCCCTTACTAGCGGGGGTACCTACAATGAGCAGTTCTTC
TRBJ2-1	.	.	TRBV11-2	CASSLDGAAALYNEQFF	TGTGCCAGCAGCTTAGATGGGGCGGCCGCTCTCTACAATGAGCAGTTCTTC
TRBJ1-3	.	.	TRBV28	CASRTGGNTIYF	TGTGCCAGCAGGACAGGAGGAAACACCATATATTTT
TRBJ2-5	.	.	TRBV21-1	CASSKNIGSLNRTNCGETQYF	TGTGCCAGCAGCAAGAATATTGGGTCCCTAAACAGGACTAATTGCGGAGAGACCCAGTACTTC
TRBJ1-1	.	.	TRBV19	CASSFMNTEAFF	TGTGCCAGTAGTTTCATGAACACTGAAGCTTTCTTT
TRBJ1-1	.	few	TRBV5-4	CASSLPDGNTEAFF	TGTGCCAGCAGCCTACCGGACGGGAACACTGAAGCTTTCTTT
TRBJ1-5	.	few	TRBV13	CASSLGKGSNQPQHF	TGTGCCAGCAGCTTAGGGAAAGGGAGCAATCAGCCCCAGCATTTT
TRBJ1-6	.	.	TRBV5-4	CASSLVASGDGHNSPLHF	TGTGCCAGCAGCTTGGTGGCCTCCGGGGACGGCCATAATTCACCCCTCCACTTT
TRBJ2-1	TRBD1	.	TRBV11-1	CASRIDRANEQFF	TGTGCCAGCAGGATTGACAGGGCCAATGAGCAGTTCTTC
TRBJ1-1	.	.	TRBV29-1	CSVAPVNTEAFF	TGCAGCGTTGCCCCAGTGAACACTGAAGCTTTCTTT
TRBJ2-7	.	.	TRBV7-9	CASSSTPSYEQYF	TGTGCCAGCAGCTCGACCCCTTCCTACGAGCAGTACTTC
TRBJ2-6	TRBD1	.	TRBV12-5	CASGIDRAYSGANVLTF	TGTGCTAGTGGGATCGACAGGGCCTACTCTGGGGCCAACGTCCTGACTTTC
TRBJ1-4	.	.	TRBV14	CASRSRGYEKLFF	TGTGCCAGCCGCTCGAGGGGTTATGAAAAACTGTTTTTT
TRBJ1-1	TRBD1	.	TRBV12-5	CASGWDGQVNTEAFF	TGTGCTAGTGGTTGGGATGGACAGGTGAACACTGAAGCTTTCTTT
TRBJ1-4	.	.	TRBV19	CASSPNGERALWSEKLFF	TGTGCCAGTAGTCCCAATGGGGAGAGGGCACTCTGGTCTGAAAAACTGTTTTTT
TRBJ1-1	.	.	TRBV10-2	CASSESILLNTEAFF	TGCGCCAGCAGTGAGTCGATATTGTTGAACACTGAAGCTTTCTTT
TRBJ2-7	.	once	TRBV6-6	CASRDRNYEQYF	TGTGCCAGCCGGGACCGAAACTACGAGCAGTACTTC
TRBJ1-1	.	.	TRBV19	CASSGRSEAFF	TGTGCCAGTAGTGGTAGGTCTGAAGCTTTCTTT
TRBJ1-3	.	.	TRBV9	CASSAPSSGNTIYF	TGTGCCAGCAGCGCCCCGAGCTCTGGAAACACCATATATTTT
TRBJ1-4	TRBD1	.	TRBV9	CASSVGQGSEKLFF	TGTGCCAGCAGCGTTGGACAGGGGAGTGAAAAACTGTTTTTT
TRBJ1-6	.	.	TRBV6-5	CASSYGVNSPLHF	TGTGCCAGCAGTTACGGGGTAAATTCACCCCTCCACTTT
TRBJ1-2	.	.	TRBV15	CATSRVSEQGGSSGYTF	TGTGCCACCAGCAGAGTATCGGAACAGGGAGGGAGCAGTGGCTACACCTTC
TRBJ1-2	TRBD1	.	TRBV30	CAWRRQGEDYGYTF	TGTGCCTGGAGGAGACAGGGGGAGGACTATGGCTACACCTTC
TRBJ1-4	.	.	TRBV6-5	CASTTFGGEKLFF	TGTGCCAGCACCACTTTTGGGGGTGAAAAACTGTTTTTT
TRBJ2-2	.	.	TRBV11-2	CASSLVAGINTGELFF	TGTGCCAGCAGCTTAGTGGCTGGGATAAACACCGGGGAGCTGTTTTTT
TRBJ2-2	TRBD2	.	TRBV29-1	CSVIFVAGGYTGELFF	TGCAGCGTGATTTTTGTAGCGGGGGGATACACCGGGGAGCTGTTTTTT
TRBJ1-1	TRBD1	.	TRBV11-2	CASARGVPTTEAFF	TGTGCCAGCGCCAGGGGGGTACCGACCACTGAAGCTTTCTTT
TRBJ1-6	.	few	TRBV7-6	CASSLLGSHNSPLHF	TGTGCCAGCAGCTTACTCGGCAGCCATAATTCACCCCTCCACTTT
TRBJ1-5	.	.	TRBV6-5	CASSQGPRAPQHF	TGTGCCAGCAGCCAAGGCCCTCGCGCTCCCCAGCATTTT
TRBJ2-5	.	many	TRBV6-5	CASSLIGGRGETQYF	TGTGCCAGCAGTCTAATTGGGGGCAGAGGAGAGACCCAGTACTTC
TRBJ2-7	.	.	TRBV7-3	CASSFGPGLAYEQYF	.
TRBJ1-2	.	.	TRBV14	CASSQSGASSDGYTF	TGTGCCAGCAGCCAATCCGGGGCCAGTTCGGATGGCTACACCTTC
TRBJ1-5	TRBD1	.	TRBV19	CASSQFTGQVNQPQHF	TGTGCCAGTAGTCAATTTACGGGACAGGTCAATCAGCCCCAGCATTTT
TRBJ1-2	.	few	TRBV9	CASSPEGPLFF	TGTGCCAGCAGCCCCGAAGGTCCCCTCTTCTTC
TRBJ1-6	TRBD1	.	TRBV4-3	CASSRDRGSYNSPLHF	TGCGCCAGCTCCCGGGACAGAGGCTCCTATAATTCACCCCTCCACTTT
TRBJ2-1	.	.	TRBV4-1	CASSQDNYNEQFF	TGCGCCAGCAGCCAAGATAACTACAATGAGCAGTTCTTC
TRBJ2-3	TRBD1	.	TRBV4-2	CASSQETTGGGVDTQYF	TGTGCCAGCAGCCAAGAGACGACAGGGGGCGGCGTAGATACGCAGTATTTT
TRBJ1-2	.	.	TRBV7-2	CASSLEMTNYGYTF	TGTGCCAGCAGCTTAGAAATGACTAACTATGGCTACACCTTC
TRBJ1-1	.	.	TRBV13	CASSLDGEGTEAFF	TGTGCCAGCAGCTTAGATGGGGAGGGCACTGAAGCTTTCTTT
TRBJ1-2	.	.	TRBV27	CASCCAGGDYGYTF	TGTGCCAGCTGCTGTGCAGGCGGGGATTATGGCTACACCTTC
TRBJ2-2	TRBD2	.	TRBV27	CASGDYFTGELFF	TGTGCCAGCGGGGACTATTTCACCGGGGAGCTGTTTTTT
TRBJ2-5	.	.	TRBV29-1	CSVDSGLLETQYF	TGCAGCGTTGACTCAGGGTTACTGGAGACCCAGTACTTC
TRBJ1-1	.	.	TRBV4-3	CASSPTPGNYFEAFF	TGCGCCAGCAGCCCCACCCCGGGAAACTATTTTGAAGCTTTCTTT
TRBJ1-4	.	few	TRBV15	CATSSSYIRDHNEKLFF	TGTGCCACCAGCAGTAGTTATATCAGGGACCATAATGAAAAACTGTTTTTT